Listed here are 9 T cell receptor beta chains from one sample, sequenced in a study of CD8 T cells in Susac syndrome. RNA totalling about 0.45 to 1 ug underwent reverse transcription with random hexamers. TCRdb ran MiXCR on the immunoSEQ multiplex PCR reads and lists one entry per CDR3 protein. The sample lists 100,000 to 150,000 distinct CDR3 sequences; just under 95% were seen once. The sequenced material came from CD4+ T cells from PBMCs. Receptors originate from a human donor in good health.

This chain joins TRBV20-1 and TRBJ2-1; possible D gene TRBD2, 5 bases. The CDR3 totals 17 residues. Trimming cost V 0 bases and J 4 bases, with 19 bases left between them. Germline V CDR1 and CDR2: DFQATT, SNEGSKA (reference sequence). The CDR3 DNA reads as TGCAGTGCTAGAGATCTGGACCTGGAGACTACGTACAATGAGCAGTTCTTC. Its translation: CSARDLDLETTYNEQFF.

CDR3 nucleotide sequence: TGTGCCAGCAGTGAATGGGGACGAGGGGCGAGGGCTGAAGCTTTCTTT. This codes for CASSEWGRGARAEAFF. The chain couples TRBV25-1 to TRBJ1-1, with a weak D call TRBD1 (5 bases). Germline V CDR1 and CDR2: MGHDK, SYGVNS. V was shortened by 1 base and J by 6 bases, with 18 bases between the two germline ends. CDR3 length: 16 amino acids.

The chain has TRBV19 and TRBJ2-1, with 12 positions matching TRBD2. The CDR3 runs 17 residues. Germline CDR1 LNHDA, CDR2 SQIVND (reference sequence). After removal of 7 bases from V and 0 bases from J, the junction contained 7 bases not matched to a gene. CDR3 nucleotides: TGTGCCAGTAAGGAGCTAGCGGGAGGGAGCTCCTACAATGAGCAGTTCTTC. This translates into CASKELAGGSSYNEQFF.

This sequence joins TRBV11-2 and TRBJ2-7; D may be TRBD1 (7 bases). Trimming removed 2 bases from V and 2 bases from J, with 13 bases in between. Germline V gives CDR1 SGHAT, CDR2 FQNNGV. The CDR3 has 15 residues. The chain's CDR3 is CASSLTRDRPYEQYF. CDR3 nucleotide sequence: TGTGCCAGCAGCTTAACGCGGGACAGACCCTACGAGCAGTACTTC.

CDR3 DNA: TGTGCCATCCCCGTAGGTAGGGGGTTAACCGGGGAGCTGTTTTTT. This gives the protein CAIPVGRGLTGELFF. The chain has TRBV6-6 and TRBJ2-2; D perhaps matches TRBD1 (6 bases). The germline V gene has CDR1 MNHNY and CDR2 SVGAGI (reference sequence). The CDR3 is 15 residues long. V was pared by 10 bases and J by 5 bases, with 20 bases between.

V is TRBV5-1 and J is TRBJ1-2; unclear D gene. CDR1 is SGHRS, CDR2 YFSETQ, per germline. The CDR3 runs 13 residues. Trimming removed 5 bases at V and 5 bases at J, with 13 bases between. The CDR3 region has the DNA TGCGCCAGCAGAAAGGACGGCCAGTATGGCTACACCTTC. Residues: CASRKDGQYGYTF.

This clonotype has only one observation. The chain uses TRBV4-3 and TRBJ2-3; 7 bases line up with TRBD1. V lost 4 bases to trimming and J lost 3 bases; unmatched junction nucleotides: 7. CDR3 length: 15 residues. Germline V gene lookup returns CDR1 LGHNA and CDR2 YSLEER. The CDR3 DNA follows: TGCGCCAGCAGCCGTAAAGAGGGGGCGACAGATACGCAGTATTTT. This encodes CASSRKEGATDTQYF.

CDR3 region: CAWAGALAGVEFF. CDR3 sequence (DNA): TGTGCCTGGGCTGGCGCGCTAGCGGGAGTCGAGTTCTTC. The V call is TRBV30, the J call TRBJ2-1, with TRBD2 matching over 10 bases. The CDR3 has 13 amino acids. The V and J ends lost 5 bases and 14 bases, in that order; junction bases with no gene match: 12. Germline V gene sequence: CDR1 GTSNPN, CDR2 SVGIG (reference sequence).

The chain has TRBV4-1 and TRBJ1-4; 7 bases match TRBD1. The CDR3 is 15 residues long. After removal of 4 bases from V and 3 bases from J, the junction contained 5 bases not matched to a gene. In germline, CDR1 is MGHRA, CDR2 YSYEKL. The CDR3 nucleotides are TGCGCCAGCAGCCGCACAGGGGCCTCTAATGAAAAACTGTTTTTT. Residues: CASSRTGASNEKLFF.